Below, 16 T cell receptor beta chains from the same sample are listed, as sequenced in a study of blood T cell repertoires in COVID-19. Using immunoSEQ multiplex PCR, the repertoire was profiled, and TCRdb retains in-frame clones only, with some absent. This table holds fewer than 150,000 clones, around 87% found once. Sequenced material: peripheral blood. Receptors were obtained from a human donor in a cohort sampled during active COVID-19.

This chain connects TRBV30 to TRBJ2-3, with TRBD2 as a possible D gene (7 bases). Germline CDR1 and CDR2: GTSNPN and SVGIG (reference sequence). The CDR3 is 13 residues long. The germline V and J ends were trimmed by 2 bases and 6 bases, with 12 bases remaining between them. As DNA, the CDR3 is TGTGCCTGGAGTTGGGGGGGCCGGGATACGCAGTATTTT. The encoded protein is CAWSWGGRDTQYF. The full variable domain, completed using reference TRBV30 and TRBJ2-3, is SQTIHQWPATLVQPVGSPLSLECTVEGTSNPNLYWYRQAAGRGLQLLFYSVGIGQISSEVPQNLSASRPQDRQFILSSKKLLLSDSGFYLCAWSWGGRDTQYFGPGTRLTVL.

The V call is TRBV5-4, the J call TRBJ2-7; D perhaps matches TRBD1 (6 bases). Trimming removed 0 bases at V and 3 bases at J, with 7 bases between. The CDR3 loop spans 13 amino acids. From germline, CDR1 is SGHNT and CDR2 YYREEE (reference sequence). CDR3 DNA sequence: TGTGCCAGCAGCTTGGGGGGGCTCTACGAGCAGTACTTC. Its translation: CASSLGGLYEQYF.

The rearrangement links TRBV6-5 to TRBJ1-5, with 8 nucleotides matching TRBD1. V was clipped by 7 bases and J by 6 bases; unmatched bases: 5. This CDR3 contains 13 residues. CDR1 and CDR2 (germline): MNHEY, SVGAGI. The CDR3, as DNA: TGTGCCAGCACAGGGGGCCCGAGTCAGCCCCAGCATTTT. The encoded protein is CASTGGPSQPQHF.

V gene TRBV7-3 combines with J gene TRBJ1-1; D might be TRBD1 (5 bases). CDR3 size: 15 residues. Deletions cut 7 bases from V and 3 bases from J, with 18 bases between. In germline, CDR1 is SGHTA, CDR2 FQGTGA. CDR3 residues: CASTSLRGVDTEAFF. CDR3 sequence (DNA): TGTGCCAGCACCTCCCTAAGGGGCGTGGACACTGAAGCTTTCTTT.

This clone was seen a single time. This chain uses TRBV3-1 (or the pseudogene TRBV3-2) with TRBJ2-2, with D perhaps TRBD2 (5 bases). Trimming removed 4 bases at V and 5 bases at J, with 11 bases between. The CDR3 is made up of 14 amino acids. CDR1 is LGHDT and CDR2 is YNNKEL in the germline V gene (reference sequence). CDR3 bases: TGTGCCAGCAGCCCTATTAGGGAGACCGGGGAGCTGTTTTTT. It translates to CASSPIRETGELFF.

The gene calls are TRBV27 and TRBJ2-5; 10 nucleotides match TRBD1. Germline lookup yields CDR1 MNHEY and CDR2 SMNVEV (reference sequence). J lost 4 bases, V lost 5 bases, and 7 bases had no gene match. The CDR3 is 15 amino acids. CDR3 nucleotides: TGTGCCAGCAGTATGCCGGGACAGGGGAGAGAGACCCAGTACTTC. Translated, it gives CASSMPGQGRETQYF.

On this clone: The same CDR3 also results from other DNA sequences found in this sample. The V gene is TRBV27, the J gene TRBJ1-1; D may be TRBD1 (5 bases). Looked up from germline, CDR1 is MNHEY and CDR2 is SMNVEV (reference sequence). The CDR3 spans 12 residues. V was trimmed by 4 bases and J by 5 bases, leaving 8 bases between them. This CDR3 is CASSSGGTEAFF. CDR3 in DNA: TGTGCCAGCAGTTCCGGGGGGACTGAAGCTTTCTTT.

The chain uses TRBV12-5 and TRBJ2-1; the match to TRBD2 covers 12 bases. CDR1 and CDR2 (germline): LGHNT, FRNRAP. The trim removed 1 base at V and 2 bases at J, leaving 12 bases unmatched. This CDR3 is 20 amino acids long. CDR3 sequence reads: CASGLDTIGTSGQTYNEQFF. DNA of the CDR3: TGTGCTAGTGGTTTGGATACCATCGGGACTAGCGGGCAAACCTACAATGAGCAGTTCTTC.

The CDR3 is CASSLAGLAGNEQFF. The DNA of the CDR3 is TGTGCCAGCAGCTTAGCGGGACTAGCGGGGAATGAGCAGTTCTTC. The chain employs TRBV7-9 and TRBJ2-1, with TRBD2 matching 13 bases. Losses at the gene ends were 0 bases for V and 7 bases for J; bases not matched to a gene: 0. The CDR3 extends over 15 amino acids. CDR1 SEHNR and CDR2 FQNEAQ come from the germline V gene (reference sequence).

The rearrangement links TRBV2 to TRBJ2-7; 9 nucleotides match TRBD2. The CDR3 is 15 residues long. Losses at the gene ends were 6 bases for V and 11 bases for J; bases not matched to a gene: 17. CDR1 and CDR2 from the germline V gene are SNHLY and FYNNEI. CDR3 bases: TGTGCCAGCAGGGGTCCCCGAGGACTAGCGACTTGGGAGTACTTC. Translating it yields CASRGPRGLATWEYF.

The chain employs TRBV10-3 and TRBJ2-3, with 7 nucleotides matching TRBD1. V shed 5 bases, J shed 5 bases, and the junction held 10 bases outside the gene matches. Looked up from germline, CDR1 is ENHRY and CDR2 is SYGVKD. The CDR3 has 15 residues. The CDR3 sequence: CAISLEGARRDTQYF. CDR3 coding DNA: TGTGCCATCAGTCTTGAGGGGGCCCGCAGAGATACGCAGTATTTT.

The V and J genes are TRBV6-5 and TRBJ2-2; 10 nucleotides line up with TRBD1. CDR1 and CDR2 (germline): MNHEY, SVGAGI. The CDR3 is 15 amino acids. Germline trimming cut 4 bases from V and 4 bases from J; bases unmatched to any gene: 3. The CDR3 loop is CASSFDRGRTGELFF. The DNA for the CDR3 is TGTGCCAGCAGTTTCGACAGGGGGCGCACCGGGGAGCTGTTTTTT.

The V call is TRBV28, the J call TRBJ1-2, with a possible D match to TRBD1 (6 bases). V was shortened by 5 bases and J by 7 bases, with 11 bases between the two germline ends. CDR1 and CDR2 (germline): MDHEN, SYDVKM. The CDR3 is 12 amino acids. CDR3 loop: CASSAGVGGYTF. The CDR3 DNA reads as TGTGCCAGCAGTGCAGGGGTGGGTGGCTACACCTTC.

The rearrangement links TRBV6-6 to TRBJ2-7; 14 bases fit TRBD2. CDR3 length equals 17 residues. With 5 bases clipped from V and 3 bases from J, the junction kept 9 bases outside the gene matches. Per germline, CDR1 MNHNY and CDR2 SVGAGI (reference sequence). The CDR3 region has the DNA TGTGCCAGCAGTCTCGGACTAGCGGGAGGCACCCACTACGAGCAGTACTTC. Its translation: CASSLGLAGGTHYEQYF.

The chain joins TRBV19 to TRBJ2-5, with D possibly being TRBD2 (6 bases). Between the trimmed V and J ends, which lost 3 bases and 7 bases, there was a span of 12 bases. The CDR3 totals 13 residues. Germline V gene sequence: CDR1 LNHDA, CDR2 SQIVND (reference sequence). The CDR3 nucleotides are TGTGCCAGTAGTATCAGCTTGGAGGGGACCCAGTACTTC. Translating gives CASSISLEGTQYF. The whole variable domain, filled in from reference TRBV19 and TRBJ2-5, reads DGGITQSPKYLFRKEGQNVTLSCEQNLNHDAMYWYRQDPGQGLRLIYYSQIVNDFQKGDIAEGYSVSREKKESFPLTVTSAQKNPTAFYLCASSISLEGTQYFGPGTRLLVL.

V and J are TRBV5-1 and TRBJ2-1; TRBD2 matches at 11 bases. Germline loops: CDR1 SGHRS, CDR2 YFSETQ. The trim removed 4 bases at V and 7 bases at J, leaving 7 bases unmatched. The CDR3 totals 15 residues. The CDR3 DNA is TGCGCCAGCAGCCCGCTAGCGGGGGGTACAAATGAGCAGTTCTTC. Amino acids: CASSPLAGGTNEQFF.